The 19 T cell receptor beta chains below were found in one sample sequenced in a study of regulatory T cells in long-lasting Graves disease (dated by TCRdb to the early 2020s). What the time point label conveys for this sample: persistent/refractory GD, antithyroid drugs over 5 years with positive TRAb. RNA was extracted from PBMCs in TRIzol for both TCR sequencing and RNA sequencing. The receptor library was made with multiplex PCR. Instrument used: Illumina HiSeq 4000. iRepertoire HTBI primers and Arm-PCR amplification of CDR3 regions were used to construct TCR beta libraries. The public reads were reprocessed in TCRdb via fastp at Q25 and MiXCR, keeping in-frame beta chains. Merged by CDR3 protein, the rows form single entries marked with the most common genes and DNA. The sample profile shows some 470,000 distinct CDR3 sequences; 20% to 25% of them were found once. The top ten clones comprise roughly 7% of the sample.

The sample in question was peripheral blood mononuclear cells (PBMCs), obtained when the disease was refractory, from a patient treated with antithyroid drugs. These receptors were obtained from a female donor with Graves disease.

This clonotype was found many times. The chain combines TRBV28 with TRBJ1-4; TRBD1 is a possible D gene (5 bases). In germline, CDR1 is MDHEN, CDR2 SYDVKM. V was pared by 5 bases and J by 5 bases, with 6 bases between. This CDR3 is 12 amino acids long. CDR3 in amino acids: CASSGGNEKLFF. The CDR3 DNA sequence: TGTGCCAGCAGTGGGGGAAATGAAAAACTGTTTTTT.

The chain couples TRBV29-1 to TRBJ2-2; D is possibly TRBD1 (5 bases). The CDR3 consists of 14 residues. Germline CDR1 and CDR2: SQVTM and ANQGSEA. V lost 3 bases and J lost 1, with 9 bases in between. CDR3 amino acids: CSVDSGLNTGELFF. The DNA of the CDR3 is TGCAGCGTTGATTCAGGGCTGAACACCGGGGAGCTGTTTTTT.

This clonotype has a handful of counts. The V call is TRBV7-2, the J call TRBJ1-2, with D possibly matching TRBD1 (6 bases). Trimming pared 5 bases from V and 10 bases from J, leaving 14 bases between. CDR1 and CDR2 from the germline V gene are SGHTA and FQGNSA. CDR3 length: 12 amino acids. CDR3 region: CASSQLMGHYTF. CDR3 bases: TGTGCCAGCAGCCAGCTCATGGGACACTACACCTTC.

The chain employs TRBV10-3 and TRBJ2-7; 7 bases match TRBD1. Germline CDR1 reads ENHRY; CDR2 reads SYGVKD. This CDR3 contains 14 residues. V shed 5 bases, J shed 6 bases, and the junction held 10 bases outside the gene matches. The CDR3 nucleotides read TGTGCCATCAGTCCCGCAGGACAGGTTGGCGAGCAGTACTTC. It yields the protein CAISPAGQVGEQYF.

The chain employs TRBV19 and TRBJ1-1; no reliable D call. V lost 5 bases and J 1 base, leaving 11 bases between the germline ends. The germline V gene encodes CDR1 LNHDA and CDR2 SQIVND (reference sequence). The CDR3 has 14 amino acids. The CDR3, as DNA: TGTGCCAGTAGTCCCCCCCCGGAGAACACTGAAGCTTTCTTT. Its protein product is CASSPPPENTEAFF.

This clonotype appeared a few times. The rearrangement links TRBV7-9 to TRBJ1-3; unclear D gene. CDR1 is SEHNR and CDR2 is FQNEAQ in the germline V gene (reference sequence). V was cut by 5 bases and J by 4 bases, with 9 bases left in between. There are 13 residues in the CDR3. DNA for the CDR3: TGTGCCAGCAGCCTCGTCTCGGGAAACACCATATATTTT. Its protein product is CASSLVSGNTIYF. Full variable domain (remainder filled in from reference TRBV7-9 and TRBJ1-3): DTGVSQNPRHKITKRGQNVTFRCDPISEHNRLYWYRQTLGQGPEFLTYFQNEAQLEKSRLLSDRFSAERPKGSFSTLEIQRTEQGDSAMYLCASSLVSGNTIYFGEGSWLTVV.

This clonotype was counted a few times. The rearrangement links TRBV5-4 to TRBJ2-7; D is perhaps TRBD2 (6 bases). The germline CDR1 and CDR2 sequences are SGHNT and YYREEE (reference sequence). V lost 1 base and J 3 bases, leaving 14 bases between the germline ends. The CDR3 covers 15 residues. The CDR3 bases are TGTGCCAGCAGCTTGAGTCAGGGCGGGGTCTACGAGCAGTACTTC. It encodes CASSLSQGGVYEQYF.

Here the CDR3 reads CATSDLDRDTGYYEQYF. The DNA for the CDR3 is TGTGCCACCAGTGACCTTGACCGAGACACAGGATACTACGAGCAGTACTTC. The chain recombines TRBV24-1 with TRBJ2-7; maybe TRBD1 (5 bases). This CDR3 contains 17 residues. From germline, CDR1 is KGHDR and CDR2 SFDVKD. V lost 4 bases and J 3 bases, leaving 21 bases between the germline ends.

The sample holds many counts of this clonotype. The CDR3 DNA reads as TGTGCCAGCAGCCCACAGGGGAACACTGAAGCTTTCTTT. It encodes CASSPQGNTEAFF. V and J are TRBV11-2 and TRBJ1-1, with a weak D call TRBD1 (6 bases). This CDR3 has 13 amino acids. V lost 5 bases and J 1 base, leaving 8 bases between the germline ends. The germline CDR1 and CDR2 sequences are SGHAT and FQNNGV.

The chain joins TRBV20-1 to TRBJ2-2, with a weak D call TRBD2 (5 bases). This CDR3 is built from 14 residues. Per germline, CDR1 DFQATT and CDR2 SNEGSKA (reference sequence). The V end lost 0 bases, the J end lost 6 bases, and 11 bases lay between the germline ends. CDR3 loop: CSARDPRGSGELFF. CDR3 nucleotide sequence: TGCAGTGCTAGAGATCCTCGCGGGTCCGGGGAGCTGTTTTTT.

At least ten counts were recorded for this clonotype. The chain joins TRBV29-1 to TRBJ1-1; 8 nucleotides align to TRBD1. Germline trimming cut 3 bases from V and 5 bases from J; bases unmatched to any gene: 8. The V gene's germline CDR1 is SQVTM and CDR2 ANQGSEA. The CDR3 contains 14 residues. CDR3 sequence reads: CSVEADRAPTEAFF. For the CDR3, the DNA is TGCAGCGTTGAGGCGGACAGGGCGCCTACTGAAGCTTTCTTT.

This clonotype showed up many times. The CDR3 coding sequence is TGTGCCAGCAGCGCCCGACAGACGACAACGGGGGAGCAGTACTTC. It is translated as CASSARQTTTGEQYF. V gene TRBV7-9 combines with J gene TRBJ2-7; the D gene could be TRBD1 or TRBD2 (5 bases each). The V gene's germline CDR1 is SEHNR and CDR2 FQNEAQ (reference sequence). The CDR3 has 15 residues. The V end was cut by 5 bases, the J end by 7 bases, with 21 bases between.

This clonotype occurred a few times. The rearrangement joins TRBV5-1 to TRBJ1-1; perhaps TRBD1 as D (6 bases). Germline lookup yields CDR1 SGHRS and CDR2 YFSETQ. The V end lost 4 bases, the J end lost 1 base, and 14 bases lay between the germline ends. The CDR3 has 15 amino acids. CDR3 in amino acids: CASSAEGHPNTEAFF. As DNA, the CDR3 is TGCGCCAGCAGCGCGGAGGGACACCCGAACACTGAAGCTTTCTTT.

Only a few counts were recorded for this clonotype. CDR3 sequence reads: CASTNTRGYTF. CDR3 coding DNA: TGTGCCAGTACTAATACCAGGGGCTACACCTTC. The chain recombines TRBV19 with TRBJ1-2; D is undetermined. The length of the CDR3 is 11 residues. Between the trimmed V and J ends, which lost 7 bases and 8 bases, there was a span of 11 bases. Germline loops: CDR1 LNHDA, CDR2 SQIVND (reference sequence).

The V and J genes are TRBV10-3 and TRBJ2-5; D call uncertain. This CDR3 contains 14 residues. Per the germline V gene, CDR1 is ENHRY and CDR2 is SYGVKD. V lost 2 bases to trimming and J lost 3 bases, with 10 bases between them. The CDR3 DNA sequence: TGTGCCATCAGTGAGGGCAGGTCGGAAGAGACCCAGTACTTC. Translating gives CAISEGRSEETQYF.

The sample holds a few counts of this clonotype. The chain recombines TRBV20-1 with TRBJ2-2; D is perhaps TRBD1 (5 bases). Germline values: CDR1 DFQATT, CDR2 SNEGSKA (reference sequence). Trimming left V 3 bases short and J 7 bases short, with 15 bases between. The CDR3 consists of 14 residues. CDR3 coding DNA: TGCAGTGCTAGTTTAAATGGGCAGGGCGGGGAGCTGTTTTTT. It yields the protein CSASLNGQGGELFF.

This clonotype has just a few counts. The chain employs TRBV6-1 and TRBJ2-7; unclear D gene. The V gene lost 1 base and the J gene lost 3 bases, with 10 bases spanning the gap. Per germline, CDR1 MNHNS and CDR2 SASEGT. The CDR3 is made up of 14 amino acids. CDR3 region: CASSEGGRDYEQYF. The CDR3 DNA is TGTGCCAGCAGTGAAGGCGGAAGAGACTACGAGCAGTACTTC.

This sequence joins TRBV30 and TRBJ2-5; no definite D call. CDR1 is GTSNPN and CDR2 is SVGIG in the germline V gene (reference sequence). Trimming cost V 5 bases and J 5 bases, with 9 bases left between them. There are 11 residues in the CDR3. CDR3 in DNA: TGTGCCTGGGGCAGTGGGGAGACCCAGTACTTC. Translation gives CAWGSGETQYF.

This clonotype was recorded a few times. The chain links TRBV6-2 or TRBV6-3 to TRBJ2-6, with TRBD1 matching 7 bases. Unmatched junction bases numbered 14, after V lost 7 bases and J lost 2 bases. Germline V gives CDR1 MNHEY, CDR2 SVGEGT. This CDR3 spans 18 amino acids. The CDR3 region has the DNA TGTGCCAGCAATGACAGGGCCCTCGGGGCCACTGGGGCCAACGTCCTGACTTTC. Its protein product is CASNDRALGATGANVLTF.